The 25 T cell receptor beta chains listed next were all sequenced from one sample in a study of OX40 agonist ivuxolimab in advanced cancers. Assay: immunoSEQ multiplex PCR; the TCRdb copy retains only in-frame clones and omits some. The sample carries about 77,000 clones, more than 75% recorded once. Sample: CD4+ or CD8+ T cells sorted from blood, taken in a trial of the OX40 agonist ivuxolimab. The receptors originated from an adult with an advanced solid tumor such as melanoma, head and neck, liver or kidney cancer.

The gene calls are TRBV11-2 and TRBJ2-5; D gene ambiguous. V was shortened by 1 base and J by 5 bases, with 5 bases between the two germline ends. This CDR3 region has 12 residues. Germline CDR1 and CDR2: SGHAT and FQNNGV. The CDR3 region has the DNA TGTGCCAGCAGCTTAGTTAGCGAGACCCAGTACTTC. Translating it yields CASSLVSETQYF.

V and J are TRBV9 and TRBJ1-3; tentative D call: TRBD1 (6 bases). V was cut by 4 bases and J by 2 bases, with 13 bases left in between. The germline V gene has CDR1 SGDLS and CDR2 YYNGEE. This CDR3 has 15 amino acids. DNA of the CDR3: TGTGCCAGCAGCTCACGGGGACAAGCTGGAAACACCATATATTTT. Encoded protein: CASSSRGQAGNTIYF.

The gene calls are TRBV5-1 and TRBJ1-1; D not resolved. This CDR3 has 14 residues. The V gene lost 0 bases and the J gene lost 0 bases, with 6 bases spanning the gap. Looked up from germline, CDR1 is SGHRS and CDR2 is YFSETQ. Written as DNA, the CDR3 is TGCGCCAGCAGCTTGGTCTACATGAACACTGAAGCTTTCTTT. Amino acids: CASSLVYMNTEAFF.

This sequence joins TRBV6-5 and TRBJ2-3; weak D call: TRBD1 (6 bases). V was pared by 4 bases and J by 7 bases, with 18 bases between. This CDR3 comprises 15 residues. The germline CDR1 and CDR2 sequences are MNHEY and SVGAGI. This CDR3 reads CASSSPGAIVYTQYF. CDR3 in DNA: TGTGCCAGCAGTTCCCCAGGGGCCATCGTCTATACGCAGTATTTT.

The chain links TRBV11-2 to TRBJ2-3; 8 bases line up with TRBD2. This CDR3 is built from 17 residues. Looked up from germline, CDR1 is SGHAT and CDR2 is FQNNGV. V shed 3 bases and J 5 bases; nucleotides not matched to a gene: 13. In nucleotides, the CDR3 is TGTGCCAGCAGCTTGGCCTTTGTGAGCGGGAGAAAAGATACGCAGTATTTT. Amino acid sequence: CASSLAFVSGRKDTQYF.

V and J are TRBV28 and TRBJ1-4, with no clear D. Trimming took 4 bases from V and 3 from J, leaving 9 bases between them. CDR1 and CDR2 from the germline V gene are MDHEN and SYDVKM. This CDR3 comprises 14 residues. This CDR3 reads CASSYAGSNEKLFF. The CDR3 bases are TGTGCCAGCAGTTATGCGGGGTCTAATGAAAAACTGTTTTTT.

This clone was recorded only once. The rearrangement links TRBV12-5 to TRBJ2-7; TRBD1 agrees at 9 bases. The CDR3 contains 16 residues. Germline CDR1 reads LGHNT; CDR2 reads FRNRAP. The J segment lost 0 bases and the V segment lost 6 bases, leaving 9 bases of the junction unmatched. CDR3 nucleotides: TGTGCTAGTGGGGGGACAGGGTCTTCTAGCTCCTACGAGCAGTACTTC. Encoded protein: CASGGTGSSSSYEQYF.

This rearrangement joins TRBV29-1 to TRBJ2-5; D uncertain. This CDR3 region has 10 residues. Germline-derived CDR1 and CDR2 are SQVTM and ANQGSEA. V lost 4 bases and J lost 5, with 5 bases in between. CDR3 region: CSVARETQYF. The CDR3 DNA follows: TGCAGCGTTGCCAGGGAGACCCAGTACTTC.

This chain connects TRBV9 to TRBJ2-1; 8 positions agree with TRBD2. In germline, CDR1 is SGDLS, CDR2 YYNGEE. The trim removed 2 bases at V and 7 bases at J, leaving 8 bases unmatched. The length of the CDR3 is 15 residues. In DNA, the CDR3 is TGTGCCAGCAGCGTTGGGGTAGCGGGACCGAATGAGCAGTTCTTC. Protein sequence: CASSVGVAGPNEQFF. Complete variable domain (other parts from reference TRBV9 and TRBJ2-1): DSGVTQTPKHLITATGQRVTLRCSPRSGDLSVYWYQQSLDQGLQFLIQYYNGEERAKGNILERFSAQQFPDLHSELNLSSLELGDSALYFCASSVGVAGPNEQFFGPGTRLTVL.

The chain employs TRBV6-4 and TRBJ2-2; D call uncertain. Germline V lookup: CDR1 MRHNA, CDR2 SNTAGT. CDR3 length: 14 residues. Trimming took off 4 bases at V and 4 bases at J, with 10 bases between the two ends. CDR3 sequence reads: CASSVNGPTGELFF. The CDR3 coding sequence is TGTGCCAGCAGTGTTAACGGCCCCACCGGGGAGCTGTTTTTT.

CDR3 sequence reads: CASSLDLVSSYNSPLHF. DNA for the CDR3: TGCGCCAGCAGCTTGGATTTGGTGAGCTCCTATAATTCACCCCTCCACTTT. This rearrangement joins TRBV5-1 to TRBJ1-6; the D is unclear. V was clipped by 0 bases and J by 0 bases, with 10 bases between them. Germline lookup yields CDR1 SGHRS and CDR2 YFSETQ. The CDR3 runs 17 residues.

The J gene is TRBJ1-4, the V gene TRBV27; TRBD1 agrees at 7 bases. V trimming: 6 bases; J trimming: 7 bases; junction bases outside the gene matches: 8. The CDR3 loop spans 14 amino acids. CDR1 MNHEY and CDR2 SMNVEV come from the germline V gene (reference sequence). Here the CDR3 reads CASRRQGWGEKLFF. In DNA, the CDR3 is TGTGCCAGCAGACGACAGGGTTGGGGTGAAAAACTGTTTTTT.

This clone appeared a few times. The chain links TRBV18 to TRBJ2-7; either TRBD1 or TRBD2 may supply D (5 bases each). Trimming removed 0 bases at V and 5 bases at J, with 8 bases between. CDR1 and CDR2 from the germline V gene are KGHSH and LQKENI. CDR3 size: 13 residues. The CDR3 sequence: CASSPPSGHEQYF. DNA of the CDR3: TGTGCCAGCTCACCACCTTCGGGGCACGAGCAGTACTTC.

In this sample, this clone turned up a few times. The V and J genes are TRBV29-1 and TRBJ1-2; D ambiguous. In germline, CDR1 is SQVTM, CDR2 ANQGSEA. Deletions cut 3 bases from V and 8 bases from J, with 13 bases between. This CDR3 is built from 12 residues. CDR3: CSVEVGRLGYTF. For the CDR3, the DNA is TGCAGCGTTGAGGTGGGCAGGTTGGGCTACACCTTC.

The chain carries TRBV4-1 and TRBJ2-2; TRBD1 agrees at 8 bases. Germline V gene lookup returns CDR1 MGHRA and CDR2 YSYEKL. The junction had 3 bases not matched to a gene; V was cut back by 4 bases and J by 2 bases. This CDR3 has 15 residues. The CDR3 nucleotides are TGCGCCAGCAGCCTCGGGACAGGAAACACCGGGGAGCTGTTTTTT. Protein: CASSLGTGNTGELFF.

This chain connects TRBV2 to TRBJ1-1; D remains unclear. CDR3 length: 13 residues. Germline V gene lookup returns CDR1 SNHLY and CDR2 FYNNEI. Trimming stripped 4 bases from V and 2 bases from J, with 8 bases between. The CDR3 loop reads CASSADSNTEAFF. The CDR3 bases are TGTGCCAGCAGTGCCGACTCCAACACTGAAGCTTTCTTT. The variable domain in full, completed from reference TRBV2 and TRBJ1-1, reads EPEVTQTPSHQVTQMGQEVILRCVPISNHLYFYWYRQILGQKVEFLVSFYNNEISEKSEIFDDQFSVERPDGSNFTLKIRSTKLEDSAMYFCASSADSNTEAFFGQGTRLTVV.

The genes are TRBV21-1 and TRBJ2-5; TRBD2 is the table's D call and was not checked against the DNA. TRBV21-1 is noted as a pseudogene. This CDR3 spans 15 amino acids. The CDR3 protein is CASSKGGGRVETQYF. CDR3 nucleotide sequence: TGTGCCAGCAGCAAGGGTGGCGGGAGGGTGGAGACCCAGTACTTC.

The J gene is TRBJ2-1, the V gene TRBV10-1, with TRBD2 matching over 7 bases. CDR3 size: 14 residues. CDR1 is WNHNN and CDR2 is SYGVQD in the germline V gene (reference sequence). The J segment lost 7 bases and the V segment lost 2 bases, leaving 5 bases of the junction unmatched. The CDR3 sequence: CASSEVRGWNEQFF. CDR3 nucleotide sequence: TGCGCCAGCAGTGAGGTGCGGGGGTGGAATGAGCAGTTCTTC.

This rearrangement joins TRBV9 to TRBJ1-5; D may be TRBD1 (5 bases). Germline-derived CDR1 and CDR2 are SGDLS and YYNGEE. Trimming shortened V by 3 bases and J by 5 bases, and 15 bases separated the two germline ends. The CDR3 extends over 15 amino acids. In DNA, the CDR3 is TGTGCCAGCAGCGGAGGATTGGGGCTCTATCAGCCCCAGCATTTT. Its protein is CASSGGLGLYQPQHF. Supplemented by reference TRBV9 and TRBJ1-5, the full variable domain reads DSGVTQTPKHLITATGQRVTLRCSPRSGDLSVYWYQQSLDQGLQFLIQYYNGEERAKGNILERFSAQQFPDLHSELNLSSLELGDSALYFCASSGGLGLYQPQHFGDGTRLSIL.

The chain couples TRBV25-1 to TRBJ1-1; tentative D call: TRBD1 (6 bases). Trimming removed 7 bases from V and 2 bases from J, with 11 bases in between. Germline V gene lookup returns CDR1 MGHDK and CDR2 SYGVNS. This CDR3 region has 13 residues. The CDR3 here is CASTRQANTEAFF. DNA for the CDR3: TGTGCCAGCACTCGACAGGCCAACACTGAAGCTTTCTTT.

This sequence joins TRBV6-4 and TRBJ2-3; either TRBD1 or TRBD2 may fit D (5 bases each). The V gene's germline CDR1 is MRHNA and CDR2 SNTAGT. The germline V and J ends were trimmed by 6 bases and 5 bases, with 9 bases remaining between them. There are 12 residues in the CDR3. The CDR3 sequence: CASRGEGDTQYF. CDR3 DNA sequence: TGTGCCAGCAGGGGGGAAGGAGATACGCAGTATTTT.

This clone was counted only a few times. This chain joins TRBV4-1 and TRBJ1-1; a possible D gene is TRBD1 (6 bases). This CDR3 contains 16 residues. V lost 4 bases and J lost 4, with 19 bases in between. Germline V gene sequence: CDR1 MGHRA, CDR2 YSYEKL. CDR3 sequence (DNA): TGCGCCAGCAGCCCCGGAGGAGGGGGAAGGGGCACTGAAGCTTTCTTT. Its translation is CASSPGGGGRGTEAFF.

This clone turned up a few times. J is TRBJ1-5 and V is TRBV29-1; D remains unclear. The CDR3 runs to 13 residues. V was pared by 4 bases and J by 10 bases, with 17 bases between. Germline V gives CDR1 SQVTM, CDR2 ANQGSEA. The CDR3 protein is CSVGRAPFEPQHF. Here the CDR3 DNA reads TGCAGCGTTGGAAGGGCCCCATTCGAACCCCAGCATTTT.

The V call is TRBV19, the J call TRBJ1-5, with D perhaps TRBD1 (5 bases). The V gene lost 6 bases and the J gene lost 13 bases, with 28 bases spanning the gap. Germline CDR1 and CDR2: LNHDA and SQIVND (reference sequence). The CDR3 totals 16 residues. The CDR3 DNA is TGTGCCAGTAGCCCAAGAGGCGGAGACAGTCGGGGGGATCAGCATTTT. It specifies CASSPRGGDSRGDQHF.

This chain connects TRBV6-1 to TRBJ1-1; D is possibly TRBD1 (5 bases). The CDR3 is 13 amino acids. CDR1 is MNHNS and CDR2 is SASEGT in the germline V gene. Trimming took 6 bases from V and 3 from J, leaving 11 bases between them. The CDR3 region is CASRGGAYTEAFF. CDR3 bases: TGTGCCAGCAGGGGAGGGGCCTACACTGAAGCTTTCTTT.